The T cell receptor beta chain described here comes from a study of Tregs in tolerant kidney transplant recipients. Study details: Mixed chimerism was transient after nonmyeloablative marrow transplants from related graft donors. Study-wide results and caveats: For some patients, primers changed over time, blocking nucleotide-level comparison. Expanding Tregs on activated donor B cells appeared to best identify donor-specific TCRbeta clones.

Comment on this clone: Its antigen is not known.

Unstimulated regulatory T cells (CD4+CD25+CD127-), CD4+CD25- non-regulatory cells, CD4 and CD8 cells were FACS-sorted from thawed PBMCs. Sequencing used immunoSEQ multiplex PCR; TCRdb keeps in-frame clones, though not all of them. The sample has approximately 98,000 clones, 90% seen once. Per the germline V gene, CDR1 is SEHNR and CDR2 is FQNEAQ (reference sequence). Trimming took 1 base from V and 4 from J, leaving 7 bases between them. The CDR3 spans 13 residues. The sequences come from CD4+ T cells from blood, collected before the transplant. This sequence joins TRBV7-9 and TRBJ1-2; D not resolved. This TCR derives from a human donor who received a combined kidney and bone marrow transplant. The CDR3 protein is CASSLGVSYGYTF. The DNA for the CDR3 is TGTGCCAGCAGCTTAGGCGTATCCTATGGCTACACCTTC.